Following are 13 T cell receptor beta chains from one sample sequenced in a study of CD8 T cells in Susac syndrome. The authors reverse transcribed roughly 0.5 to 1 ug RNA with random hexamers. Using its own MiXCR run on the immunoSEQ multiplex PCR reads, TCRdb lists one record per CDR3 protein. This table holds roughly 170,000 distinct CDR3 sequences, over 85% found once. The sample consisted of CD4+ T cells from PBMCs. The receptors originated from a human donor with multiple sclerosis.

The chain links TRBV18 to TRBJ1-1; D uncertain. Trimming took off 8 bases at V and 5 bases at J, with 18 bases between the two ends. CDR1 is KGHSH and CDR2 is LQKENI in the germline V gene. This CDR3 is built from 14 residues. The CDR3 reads CASETAAAGTEAFF. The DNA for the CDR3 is TGTGCCAGCGAAACCGCAGCCGCCGGGACTGAAGCTTTCTTT. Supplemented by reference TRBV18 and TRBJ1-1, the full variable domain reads NAGVMQNPRHLVRRRGQEARLRCSPMKGHSHVYWYRQLPEEGLKFMVYLQKENIIDESGMPKERFSAEFPKEGPSILRIQQVVRGDSAAYFCASETAAAGTEAFFGQGTRLTVV.

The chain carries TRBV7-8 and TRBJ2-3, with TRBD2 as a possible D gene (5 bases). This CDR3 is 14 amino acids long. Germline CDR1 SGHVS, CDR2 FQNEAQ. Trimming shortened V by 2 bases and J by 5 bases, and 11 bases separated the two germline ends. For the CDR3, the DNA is TGTGCCAGCAGCTTATTTAGCGTCGGAGATACGCAGTATTTT. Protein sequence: CASSLFSVGDTQYF.

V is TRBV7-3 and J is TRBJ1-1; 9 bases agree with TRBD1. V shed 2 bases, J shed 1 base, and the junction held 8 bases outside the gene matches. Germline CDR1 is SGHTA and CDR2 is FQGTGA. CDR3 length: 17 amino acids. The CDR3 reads CASSLRGTGRANTEAFF. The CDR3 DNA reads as TGTGCCAGCAGCTTACGAGGGACAGGGAGGGCGAACACTGAAGCTTTCTTT.

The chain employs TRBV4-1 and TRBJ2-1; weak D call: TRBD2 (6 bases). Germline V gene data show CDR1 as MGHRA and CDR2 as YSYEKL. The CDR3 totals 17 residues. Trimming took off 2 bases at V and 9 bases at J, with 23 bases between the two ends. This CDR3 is CASSQKEGAGPLGEQFF. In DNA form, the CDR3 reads TGCGCCAGCAGCCAAAAGGAGGGAGCGGGTCCTCTGGGTGAGCAGTTCTTC.

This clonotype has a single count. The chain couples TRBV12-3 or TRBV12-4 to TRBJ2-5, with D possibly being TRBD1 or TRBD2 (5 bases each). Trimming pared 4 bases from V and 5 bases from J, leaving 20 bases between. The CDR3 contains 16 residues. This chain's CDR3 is CASSSRRLGDGETQYF. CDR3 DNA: TGTGCCAGCAGTTCTCGCAGGTTGGGGGATGGGGAGACCCAGTACTTC.

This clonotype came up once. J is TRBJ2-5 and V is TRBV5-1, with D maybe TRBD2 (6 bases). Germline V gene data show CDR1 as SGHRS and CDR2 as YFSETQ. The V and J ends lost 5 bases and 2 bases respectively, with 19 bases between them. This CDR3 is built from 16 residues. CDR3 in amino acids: CASRLQGGATQETQYF. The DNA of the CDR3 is TGCGCCAGCAGACTCCAGGGCGGGGCCACGCAAGAGACCCAGTACTTC.

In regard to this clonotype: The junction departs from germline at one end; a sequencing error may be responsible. Here the CDR3 reads CASSPPASNEQYF. The DNA of the CDR3 is TGTGCCAGCTCACCACCAGCCTCCAACGAGCAGTACTTC. V and J are TRBV18 and TRBJ2-7; D not resolved. CDR3 size: 13 residues. From germline, CDR1 is KGHSH and CDR2 LQKENI.

In DNA, the CDR3 is TGTGCCAGCAGCCTCCGGGACAGGGGGAGTGAAAAACTGTTTTTT. Its protein is CASSLRDRGSEKLFF. This sequence joins TRBV6-6 and TRBJ1-4; 11 bases match TRBD1. J gave up 7 bases and V 6 bases, and 7 bases lay outside the gene matches. The CDR3 contains 15 residues. Germline V gene sequence: CDR1 MNHNY, CDR2 SVGAGI (reference sequence).

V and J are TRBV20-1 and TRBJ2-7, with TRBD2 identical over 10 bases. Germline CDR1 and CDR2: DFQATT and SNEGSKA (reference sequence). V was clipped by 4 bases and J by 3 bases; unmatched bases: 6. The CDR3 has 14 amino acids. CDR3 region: CSAKPTSGNYEQYF. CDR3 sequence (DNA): TGCAGTGCTAAACCCACTAGCGGGAACTACGAGCAGTACTTC.

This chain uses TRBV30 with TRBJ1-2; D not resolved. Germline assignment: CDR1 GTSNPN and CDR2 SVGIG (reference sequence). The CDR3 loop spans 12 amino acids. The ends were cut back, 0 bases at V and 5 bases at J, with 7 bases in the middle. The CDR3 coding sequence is TGTGCCTGGAGTGTACACGAATATGGCTACACCTTC. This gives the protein CAWSVHEYGYTF.

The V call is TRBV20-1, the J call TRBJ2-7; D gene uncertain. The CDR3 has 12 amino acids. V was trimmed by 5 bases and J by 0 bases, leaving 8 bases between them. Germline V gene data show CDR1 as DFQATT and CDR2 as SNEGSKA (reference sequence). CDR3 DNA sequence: TGCAGTGCTGCTAGGTCCTCCTACGAGCAGTACTTC. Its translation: CSAARSSYEQYF.

CDR3: CASSYRGPSNYGYTF. CDR3 nucleotides: TGTGCCAGCAGTTACCGGGGACCTTCTAACTATGGCTACACCTTC. The rearrangement uses TRBV6-6 and TRBJ1-2; a weak D match, TRBD1 (5 bases). V was cut by 2 bases and J by 0 bases, with 10 bases left in between. The CDR3 loop spans 15 amino acids. Germline V gene lookup returns CDR1 MNHNY and CDR2 SVGAGI (reference sequence).

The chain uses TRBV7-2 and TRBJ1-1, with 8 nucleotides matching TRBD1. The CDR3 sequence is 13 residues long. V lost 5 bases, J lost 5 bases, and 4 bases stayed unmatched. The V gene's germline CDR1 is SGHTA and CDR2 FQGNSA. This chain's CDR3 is CASSGQGGTEAFF. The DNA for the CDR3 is TGTGCCAGCAGCGGACAGGGTGGAACTGAAGCTTTCTTT.